These 6 T cell receptor beta chains originate from one sample sequenced in a study of blood T cell repertoires in COVID-19. Clones were read by immunoSEQ multiplex PCR, and TCRdb kept only the in-frame ones, dropping some. The table lists approximately 69,000 clones, around 90% of them singletons. The sequenced sample was peripheral blood. These receptors originate from a middle-aged man with acute or convalescent COVID-19.

This clone is a singleton in its sample. This sequence joins TRBV5-1 and TRBJ2-3; D is uncertain. The V end lost 2 bases, the J end lost 3 bases, and 10 bases lay between the germline ends. Germline CDR1 SGHRS, CDR2 YFSETQ. The CDR3 runs 14 residues. Written as DNA, the CDR3 is TGCGCCAGCAGCTTAGAAACGACTACAGATACGCAGTATTTT. Its protein is CASSLETTTDTQYF.

The chain combines TRBV6-5 with TRBJ2-7, with TRBD2 as a possible D gene (5 bases). Looked up from germline, CDR1 is MNHEY and CDR2 is SVGAGI. V dropped 8 bases and J dropped 3 bases, with 17 bases sitting between them. The CDR3 consists of 14 residues. The CDR3 nucleotides are TGTGCCAGCGGATGGTTGGTCGGGAACTACGAGCAGTACTTC. Its protein product is CASGWLVGNYEQYF.

V and J are TRBV12-5 and TRBJ1-1; D gene ambiguous. V was trimmed by 0 bases and J by 7 bases, leaving 18 bases between them. Germline loops: CDR1 LGHNT, CDR2 FRNRAP. There are 16 residues in the CDR3. DNA for the CDR3: TGTGCTAGTGGTTTGGTAGTATCTGGTAGTATCTTTGAAGCTTTCTTT. Protein product: CASGLVVSGSIFEAFF.

The CDR3 is CASNEGLRNEQYF. CDR3 in DNA: TGCGCCAGTAATGAGGGACTCCGGAACGAGCAGTACTTC. The V call is TRBV5-1, the J call TRBJ2-7; D might be TRBD2 (6 bases). This CDR3 has 13 amino acids. Germline V gene lookup returns CDR1 SGHRS and CDR2 YFSETQ. The ends were cut back, 8 bases at V and 5 bases at J, with 17 bases in the middle.

The chain has TRBV19 and TRBJ2-5; TRBD1 is a possible D gene (6 bases). V lost 2 bases and J lost 0, with 7 bases in between. The germline CDR1 and CDR2 sequences are LNHDA and SQIVND (reference sequence). The CDR3 spans 14 residues. This CDR3 is CASSITGNQETQYF. The CDR3 nucleotides are TGTGCCAGTAGTATAACAGGGAACCAAGAGACCCAGTACTTC.

The gene calls are TRBV7-2 and TRBJ1-2, with 8 bases lining up with TRBD1. The V gene end was trimmed by 5 bases and the J gene end by 4 bases; junction bases not matched to a gene: 9. The CDR3 contains 15 residues. Germline V CDR1 and CDR2: SGHTA, FQGNSA. This CDR3 is CASSPKTGAPYGYTF. The CDR3 nucleotides are TGTGCCAGCAGCCCCAAGACAGGGGCGCCCTATGGCTACACCTTC.